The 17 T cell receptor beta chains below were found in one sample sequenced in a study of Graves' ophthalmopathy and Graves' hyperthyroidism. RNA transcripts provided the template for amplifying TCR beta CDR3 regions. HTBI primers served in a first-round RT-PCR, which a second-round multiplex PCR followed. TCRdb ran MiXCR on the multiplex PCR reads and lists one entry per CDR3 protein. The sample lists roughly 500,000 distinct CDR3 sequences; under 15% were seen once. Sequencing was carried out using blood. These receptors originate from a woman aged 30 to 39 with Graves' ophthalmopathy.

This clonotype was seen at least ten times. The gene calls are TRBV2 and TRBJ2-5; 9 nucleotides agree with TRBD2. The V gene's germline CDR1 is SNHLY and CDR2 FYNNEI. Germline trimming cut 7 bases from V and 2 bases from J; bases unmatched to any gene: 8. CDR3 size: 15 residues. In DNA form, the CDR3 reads TGTGCCAGCATCTATAGCGGGAGCGGGCAAGAGACCCAGTACTTC. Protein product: CASIYSGSGQETQYF.

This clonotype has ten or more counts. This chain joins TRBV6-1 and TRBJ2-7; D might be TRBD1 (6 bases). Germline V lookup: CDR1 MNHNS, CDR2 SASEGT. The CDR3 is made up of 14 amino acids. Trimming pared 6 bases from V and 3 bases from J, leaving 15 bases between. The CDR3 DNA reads TGTGCCAGCAGGGGGGACATCGGGCTCTACGAGCAGTACTTC. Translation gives CASRGDIGLYEQYF.

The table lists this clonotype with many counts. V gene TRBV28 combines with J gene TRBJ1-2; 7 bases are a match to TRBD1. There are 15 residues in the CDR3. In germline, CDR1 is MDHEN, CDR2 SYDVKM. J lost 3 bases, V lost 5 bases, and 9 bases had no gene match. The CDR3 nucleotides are TGTGCCAGCAGTCCTCCGGGACAGACCCACTATGGCTACACCTTC. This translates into CASSPPGQTHYGYTF.

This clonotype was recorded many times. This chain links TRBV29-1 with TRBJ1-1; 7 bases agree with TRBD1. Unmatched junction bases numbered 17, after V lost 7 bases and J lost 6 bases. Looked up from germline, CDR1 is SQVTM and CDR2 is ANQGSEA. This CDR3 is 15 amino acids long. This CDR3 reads CSGGRQGRTKAEAFF. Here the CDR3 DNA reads TGCAGCGGAGGGCGACAGGGAAGGACGAAGGCTGAAGCTTTCTTT.

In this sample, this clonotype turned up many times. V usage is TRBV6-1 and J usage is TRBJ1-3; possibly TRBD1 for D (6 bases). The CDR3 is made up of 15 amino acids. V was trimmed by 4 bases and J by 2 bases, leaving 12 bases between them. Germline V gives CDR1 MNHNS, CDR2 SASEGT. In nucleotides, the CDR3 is TGTGCCAGCAGTGGGCAGACAGGCCCTGGAAACACCATATATTTT. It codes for CASSGQTGPGNTIYF.

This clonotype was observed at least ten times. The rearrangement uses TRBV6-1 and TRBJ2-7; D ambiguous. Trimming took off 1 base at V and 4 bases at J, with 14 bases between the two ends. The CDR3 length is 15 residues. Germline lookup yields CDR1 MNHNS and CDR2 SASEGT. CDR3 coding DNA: TGTGCCAGCAGTGAAGGGCACCTCACTACGTACGAGCAGTACTTC. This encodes CASSEGHLTTYEQYF.

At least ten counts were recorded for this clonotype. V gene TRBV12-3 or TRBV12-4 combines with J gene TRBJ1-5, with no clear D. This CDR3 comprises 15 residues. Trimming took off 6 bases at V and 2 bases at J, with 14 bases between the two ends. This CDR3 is CASSSRGDGNQPQHF. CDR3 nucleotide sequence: TGTGCCAGCAGCTCGCGTGGGGATGGCAATCAGCCCCAGCATTTT.

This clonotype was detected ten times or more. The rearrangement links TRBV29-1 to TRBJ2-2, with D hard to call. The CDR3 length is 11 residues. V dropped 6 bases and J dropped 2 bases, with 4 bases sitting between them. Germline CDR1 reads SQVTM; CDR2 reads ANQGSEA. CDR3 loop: CSVVNTGELFF. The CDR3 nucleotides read TGCAGCGTGGTAAACACCGGGGAGCTGTTTTTT.

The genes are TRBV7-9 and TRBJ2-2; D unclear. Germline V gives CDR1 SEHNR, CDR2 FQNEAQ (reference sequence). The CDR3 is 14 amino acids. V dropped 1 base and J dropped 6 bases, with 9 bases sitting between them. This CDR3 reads CASSLVENSGELFF. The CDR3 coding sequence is TGTGCCAGCAGCTTAGTAGAAAACTCCGGGGAGCTGTTTTTT. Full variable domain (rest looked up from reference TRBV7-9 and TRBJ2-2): DTGVSQNPRHKITKRGQNVTFRCDPISEHNRLYWYRQTLGQGPEFLTYFQNEAQLEKSRLLSDRFSAERPKGSFSTLEIQRTEQGDSAMYLCASSLVENSGELFFGEGSRLTVL.

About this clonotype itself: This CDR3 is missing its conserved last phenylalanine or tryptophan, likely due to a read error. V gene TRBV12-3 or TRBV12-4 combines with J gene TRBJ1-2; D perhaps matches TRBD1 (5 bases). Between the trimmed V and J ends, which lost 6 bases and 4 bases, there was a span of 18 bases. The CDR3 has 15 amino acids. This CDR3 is CASSLYDSPFYGYTV. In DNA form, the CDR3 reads TGTGCCAGCAGCCTCTACGACAGTCCCTTCTATGGCTACACCGTC.

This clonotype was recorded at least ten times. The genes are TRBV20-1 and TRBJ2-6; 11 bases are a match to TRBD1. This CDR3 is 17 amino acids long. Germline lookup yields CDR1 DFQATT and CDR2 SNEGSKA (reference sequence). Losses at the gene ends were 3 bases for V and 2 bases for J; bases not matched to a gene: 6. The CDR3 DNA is TGCAGTGCTAGGCCGGGACAGGGGGTACCTGGGGCCAACGTCCTGACTTTC. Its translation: CSARPGQGVPGANVLTF.

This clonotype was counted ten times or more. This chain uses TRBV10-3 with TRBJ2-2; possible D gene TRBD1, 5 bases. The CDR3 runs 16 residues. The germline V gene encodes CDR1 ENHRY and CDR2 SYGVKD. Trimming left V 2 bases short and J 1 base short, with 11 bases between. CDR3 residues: CAISEDSVLNTGELFF. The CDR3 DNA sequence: TGTGCCATCAGTGAGGACAGCGTACTGAACACCGGGGAGCTGTTTTTT.

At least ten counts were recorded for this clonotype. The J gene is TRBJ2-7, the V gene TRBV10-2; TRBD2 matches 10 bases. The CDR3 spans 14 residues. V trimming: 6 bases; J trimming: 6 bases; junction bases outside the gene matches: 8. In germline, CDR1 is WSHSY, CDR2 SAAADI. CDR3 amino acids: CASSETSGLVEQYF. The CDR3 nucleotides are TGCGCCAGCAGCGAGACTAGCGGGCTAGTCGAGCAGTACTTC.

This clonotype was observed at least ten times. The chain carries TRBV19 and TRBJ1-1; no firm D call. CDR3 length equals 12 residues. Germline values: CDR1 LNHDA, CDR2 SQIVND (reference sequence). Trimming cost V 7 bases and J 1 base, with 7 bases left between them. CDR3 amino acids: CASTYRNTEAFF. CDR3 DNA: TGTGCCAGTACCTACAGGAACACTGAAGCTTTCTTT.

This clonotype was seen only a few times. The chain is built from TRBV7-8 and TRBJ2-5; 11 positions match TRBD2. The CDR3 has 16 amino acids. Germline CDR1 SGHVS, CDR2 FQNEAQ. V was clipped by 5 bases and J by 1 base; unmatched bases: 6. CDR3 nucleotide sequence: TGTGCCAGCAGCCTCCAACTAGCGGGAGCCCAAGAGACCCAGTACTTC. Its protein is CASSLQLAGAQETQYF.

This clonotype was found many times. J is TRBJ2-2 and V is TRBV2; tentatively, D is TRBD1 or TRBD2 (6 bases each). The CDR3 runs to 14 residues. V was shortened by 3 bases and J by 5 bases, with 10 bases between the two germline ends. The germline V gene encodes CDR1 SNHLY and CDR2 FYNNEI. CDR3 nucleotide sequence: TGTGCCAGCAGTGATGGGGGGCCAACCGGGGAGCTGTTTTTT. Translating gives CASSDGGPTGELFF.

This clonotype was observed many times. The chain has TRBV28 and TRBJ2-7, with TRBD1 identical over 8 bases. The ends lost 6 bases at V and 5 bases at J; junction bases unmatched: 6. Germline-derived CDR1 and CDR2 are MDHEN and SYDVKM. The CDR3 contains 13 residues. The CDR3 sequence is CASRPGQANEQYF. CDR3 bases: TGTGCCAGCAGACCGGGACAGGCAAACGAGCAGTACTTC.